What follows are 8 T cell receptor beta chains derived from one specimen sequenced in a study of response to subunit inactivated influenza vaccine. TCRdb redid the calling of the RT-PCR reads with MiXCR, one entry per CDR3 protein. The data show under 550,000 distinct CDR3 sequences, approximately 7.7% seen once. The sequencing here drew on PBMCs from blood, taken roughly 24 months after vaccination. The receptors stem from a man aged 45 to 75 who received an inactivated influenza vaccine.

There are many counts of this clonotype. V gene TRBV12-3 or TRBV12-4 combines with J gene TRBJ2-2; D possibly uses TRBD1 or TRBD2 (5 bases each). The CDR3 runs 14 residues. V was clipped by 3 bases and J by 6 bases, with 11 bases between them. The CDR3 DNA follows: TGTGCCAGCAGTTTGGGGGTTTTAGCCGGGGAGCTGTTTTTT. Protein product: CASSLGVLAGELFF.

The sample holds a few counts of this clonotype. The genes are TRBV12-3 or TRBV12-4 and TRBJ1-2, with D possibly matching TRBD1 (5 bases). V lost 5 bases and J lost 5, with 18 bases in between. There are 15 residues in the CDR3. CDR3 sequence: CASSGAGLAGYGYTF. CDR3 nucleotide sequence: TGTGCCAGCAGTGGGGCGGGGCTTGCGGGTTATGGCTACACCTTC.

J is TRBJ1-1 and V is TRBV5-5, with a possible D match to TRBD1 (6 bases). CDR1 is SGHKS and CDR2 is YYEKEE in the germline V gene (reference sequence). This CDR3 has 17 amino acids. The germline V and J ends were trimmed by 4 bases and 7 bases, with 26 bases remaining between them. The CDR3 loop is CASSPRGRGSAYIEAFF. The CDR3 DNA reads as TGTGCCAGCAGCCCCCGCGGAAGGGGGAGCGCTTACATTGAAGCTTTCTTT. Based on the CDR3 plus reference TRBV5-5 and TRBJ1-1, the full variable domain is DAGVTQSPTHLIKTRGQQVTLRCSPISGHKSVSWYQQVLGQGPQFIFQYYEKEERGRGNFPDRFSARQFPNYSSELNVNALLLGDSALYLCASSPRGRGSAYIEAFFGQGTRLTVV.

J is TRBJ1-5 and V is TRBV15, with no clear D. The germline gives CDR1 LNHNV, CDR2 YYDKDF (reference sequence). Deletions cut 5 bases from V and 6 bases from J, with 14 bases between. The CDR3 has 14 amino acids. CDR3 in DNA: TGTGCCACCAGCCACAGCGACTCCAGTCAGCCCCAGCATTTT. This translates into CATSHSDSSQPQHF. The whole variable domain, remainder taken from reference TRBV15 and TRBJ1-5, is DAMVIQNPRYQVTQFGKPVTLSCSQTLNHNVMYWYQQKSSQAPKLLFHYYDKDFNNEADTPDNFQSRRPNTSFCFLDIRSPGLGDTAMYLCATSHSDSSQPQHFGDGTRLSIL.

This clonotype was observed many times. V is TRBV20-1 and J is TRBJ2-5, with D perhaps TRBD1 (6 bases). The CDR3 loop spans 15 amino acids. CDR1 is DFQATT, CDR2 SNEGSKA, per germline (reference sequence). The V end lost 0 bases, the J end lost 5 bases, and 16 bases lay between the germline ends. The CDR3 loop reads CSARDGAQGMETQYF. The CDR3 coding sequence is TGCAGTGCTAGAGATGGGGCCCAGGGGATGGAGACCCAGTACTTC.

The gene calls are TRBV2 and TRBJ1-3; no reliable D call. From germline, CDR1 is SNHLY and CDR2 FYNNEI. V dropped 6 bases and J dropped 0 bases, with 9 bases sitting between them. The CDR3 loop spans 14 amino acids. CDR3 amino acids: CASRADYSGNTIYF. DNA of the CDR3: TGTGCCAGCAGAGCGGACTACTCTGGAAACACCATATATTTT.

This clonotype was counted a few times. The rearrangement links TRBV4-1 to TRBJ1-4, with 8 nucleotides matching TRBD1. V was pared by 3 bases and J by 6 bases, with 9 bases of the junction left unmatched. Germline V gives CDR1 MGHRA, CDR2 YSYEKL. There are 16 residues in the CDR3. This CDR3 reads CASSHRGRDKDEKLFF. The CDR3 coding sequence is TGCGCCAGCAGCCACAGGGGGCGGGACAAGGATGAAAAACTGTTTTTT.

The J gene is TRBJ1-2, the V gene TRBV5-1; 8 bases fit TRBD1. CDR3 size: 14 residues. Germline V gives CDR1 SGHRS, CDR2 YFSETQ. With 4 bases clipped from V and 8 bases from J, the junction kept 10 bases outside the gene matches. Here the CDR3 reads CASSQMTGDEGYTF. Here the CDR3 DNA reads TGCGCCAGCAGCCAAATGACAGGGGATGAGGGCTACACCTTC. Full variable domain (outside the CDR3, taken from reference TRBV5-1 and TRBJ1-2): KAGVTQTPRYLIKTRGQQVTLSCSPISGHRSVSWYQQTPGQGLQFLFEYFSETQRNKGNFPGRFSGRQFSNSRSEMNVSTLELGDSALYLCASSQMTGDEGYTFGSGTRLTVV.